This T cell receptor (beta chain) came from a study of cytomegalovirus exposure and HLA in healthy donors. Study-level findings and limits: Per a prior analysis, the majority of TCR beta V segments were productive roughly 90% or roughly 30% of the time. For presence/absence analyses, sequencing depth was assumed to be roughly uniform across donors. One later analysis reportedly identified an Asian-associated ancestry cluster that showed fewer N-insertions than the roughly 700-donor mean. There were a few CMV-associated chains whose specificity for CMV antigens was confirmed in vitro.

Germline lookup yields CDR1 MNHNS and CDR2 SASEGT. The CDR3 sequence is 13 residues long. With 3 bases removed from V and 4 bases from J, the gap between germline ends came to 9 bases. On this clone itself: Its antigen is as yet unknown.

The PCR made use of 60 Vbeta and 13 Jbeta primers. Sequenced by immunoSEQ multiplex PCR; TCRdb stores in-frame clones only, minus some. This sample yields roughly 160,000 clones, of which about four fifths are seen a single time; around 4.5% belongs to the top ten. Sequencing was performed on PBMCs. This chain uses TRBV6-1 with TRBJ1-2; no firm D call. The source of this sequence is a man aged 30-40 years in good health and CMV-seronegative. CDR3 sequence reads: CASSDSPSYGYTF. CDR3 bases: TGTGCCAGCAGTGACAGTCCCAGCTATGGCTACACCTTC.